The next 20 T cell receptor beta chains were all read from a single sample in a study of a mutant IDH1 vaccine in newly diagnosed glioma. For these TCRs, the target antigens are not known. The method was immunoSEQ multiplex PCR; TCRdb's version includes in-frame clones alone and lacks a portion of them. The sample yields 60,000 to 70,000 clones, roughly 87% seen once. Described time point: week 47, end of study. Doses comprised 300 ug of mutant IDH1 20-mer peptide each, plus topical imiquimod. Sample: PBMCs, taken from a glioma patient whose treatment included an IDH1 peptide vaccine. These TCRs come from a young man with glioma.

The chain joins TRBV4-1 to TRBJ2-5; 7 bases map to TRBD1. Losses at the gene ends were 2 bases for V and 5 bases for J; bases not matched to a gene: 8. The CDR3 covers 15 residues. Per germline, CDR1 MGHRA and CDR2 YSYEKL. In nucleotides, the CDR3 is TGCGCCAGCAGCCAACTTCCGACAGGGCGGGAGACCCAGTACTTC. Amino acid sequence: CASSQLPTGRETQYF.

The chain is built from TRBV6-6 and TRBJ2-3; no reliable D call. V was clipped by 6 bases and J by 0 bases, with 7 bases between them. CDR3 length: 13 amino acids. Germline CDR1 MNHNY, CDR2 SVGAGI (reference sequence). The chain's CDR3 is CASSSASTDTQYF. The CDR3 nucleotides read TGTGCCAGCAGCTCCGCTAGCACAGATACGCAGTATTTT.

This clone has only one observation. The chain carries TRBV5-1 and TRBJ1-6; 10 positions match TRBD1. The germline V gene has CDR1 SGHRS and CDR2 YFSETQ. The CDR3 spans 15 residues. The V gene end was trimmed by 4 bases and the J gene end by 9 bases; junction bases not matched to a gene: 7. In DNA form, the CDR3 reads TGCGCCAGCAGCCTGGGAGGGACAGGGGCTTCACCCCTCCACTTT. Translated: CASSLGGTGASPLHF.

The chain couples TRBV5-5 to TRBJ1-4, with TRBD1 matching 8 bases. The CDR3 runs to 16 residues. CDR1 is SGHKS and CDR2 is YYEKEE in the germline V gene (reference sequence). Trimming took 1 base from V and 8 from J; bases not matched to a gene: 10. CDR3 region: CASSLLTGGIQEKLFF. The CDR3 coding sequence is TGTGCCAGCAGCTTGTTAACAGGGGGGATACAGGAAAAACTGTTTTTT.

The chain recombines TRBV2 with TRBJ1-2; 7 bases match TRBD1. CDR1 and CDR2 (germline): SNHLY, FYNNEI. V was pared by 4 bases and J by 4 bases, with 6 bases of the junction left unmatched. The CDR3 covers 14 residues. The chain's CDR3 is CASSVGDRVYGYTF. As DNA, the CDR3 is TGTGCCAGCAGTGTGGGAGACAGGGTCTATGGCTACACCTTC.

The V call is TRBV7-9, the J call TRBJ1-6; 11 bases agree with TRBD1. With 5 bases clipped from V and 6 bases from J, the junction kept 6 bases outside the gene matches. The germline gives CDR1 SEHNR, CDR2 FQNEAQ (reference sequence). CDR3 size: 16 residues. The CDR3 spells CASSPQGTGGNSPLHF. DNA for the CDR3: TGTGCCAGCAGCCCCCAGGGGACAGGGGGTAATTCACCCCTCCACTTT.

The genes are TRBV7-2 and TRBJ2-5; D is ambiguous. CDR1 SGHTA and CDR2 FQGNSA come from the germline V gene. Trimming took off 2 bases at V and 5 bases at J, with 12 bases between the two ends. The CDR3 is made up of 14 amino acids. CDR3 in DNA: TGTGCCAGCAGCTTAACTTTGGGTTTGGAGACCCAGTACTTC. Encoded protein: CASSLTLGLETQYF.

The V and J genes are TRBV19 and TRBJ2-7; 11 nucleotides line up with TRBD1. The CDR3 has 15 amino acids. V was pared by 5 bases and J by 4 bases, with 7 bases of the junction left unmatched. From germline, CDR1 is LNHDA and CDR2 SQIVND (reference sequence). The CDR3 DNA follows: TGTGCCAGTAGTTCCACCGGGACAGGGGGTTACGAGCAGTACTTC. Amino acids: CASSSTGTGGYEQYF.

The rearrangement uses TRBV29-1 and TRBJ2-1, with 14 bases aligning to TRBD2. Germline trimming cut 6 bases from V and 13 bases from J; bases unmatched to any gene: 8. The germline V gene has CDR1 SQVTM and CDR2 ANQGSEA. This CDR3 is 13 amino acids long. The CDR3, as DNA: TGCAGCGTAACAGGACTAGCGGGGGGTGATCAGTTCTTC. It yields the protein CSVTGLAGGDQFF.

This rearrangement joins TRBV6-6 to TRBJ2-7; D possibly corresponds to TRBD1 (5 bases). The CDR3 length is 15 residues. V was shortened by 0 bases and J by 0 bases, with 9 bases between the two germline ends. The germline V gene has CDR1 MNHNY and CDR2 SVGAGI (reference sequence). As DNA, the CDR3 is TGTGCCAGCAGTTACTCGGTGCAGGGCTCCTACGAGCAGTACTTC. As protein: CASSYSVQGSYEQYF.

The rearrangement joins TRBV29-1 to TRBJ1-1, with D perhaps matching TRBD1 (6 bases). The V end lost 7 bases, the J end lost 8 bases, and 17 bases lay between the germline ends. CDR3 length: 12 amino acids. Germline CDR1 reads SQVTM; CDR2 reads ANQGSEA. This CDR3 reads CSGQRRGSEAFF. The DNA of the CDR3 is TGCAGCGGACAGAGGAGGGGGTCGGAAGCTTTCTTT.

The rearrangement links TRBV7-9 to TRBJ2-5; D uncertain. V shed 3 bases and J shed 1 base, with 12 bases lying between them. CDR3 length: 15 residues. Germline CDR1 is SEHNR and CDR2 is FQNEAQ (reference sequence). The CDR3 loop is CASSFYPMVQETQYF. CDR3 nucleotide sequence: TGTGCCAGCAGCTTCTACCCTATGGTCCAAGAGACCCAGTACTTC.

This chain connects TRBV30 to TRBJ1-1, with D possibly TRBD1 on 5 matching bases. This CDR3 contains 13 residues. Trimming shortened V by 1 base and J by 3 bases, and 9 bases separated the two germline ends. CDR1 and CDR2 (germline): GTSNPN, SVGIG (reference sequence). The CDR3 is CAWSEGSHTEAFF. The CDR3 DNA reads TGTGCCTGGAGTGAGGGGAGTCACACTGAAGCTTTCTTT.

CDR3 bases: TGTGCCAGCAGCTTGGGCCGGGCAGGGGCGGATGGCTACACCTTC. This encodes CASSLGRAGADGYTF. V gene TRBV5-4 combines with J gene TRBJ1-2, with D tentatively TRBD1 (6 bases). The germline gives CDR1 SGHNT, CDR2 YYREEE (reference sequence). The length of the CDR3 is 15 residues. Trimming cost V 0 bases and J 6 bases, with 15 bases left between them.

CDR3 nucleotide sequence: TGTGCCAGCAGCCGACTAGCGGGGGGGCCAAATGAGCAGTTCTTC. As protein: CASSRLAGGPNEQFF. J is TRBJ2-1 and V is TRBV11-2; 14 positions agree with TRBD2. CDR3 size: 15 residues. The germline V gene has CDR1 SGHAT and CDR2 FQNNGV. Trimming at V came to 5 bases and at J to 7 bases, leaving 4 bases not matched to a gene.

The genes are TRBV27 and TRBJ1-4; D perhaps matches TRBD1 (6 bases). This CDR3 region has 13 residues. Trimming took off 0 bases at V and 14 bases at J, with 13 bases between the two ends. Germline-derived CDR1 and CDR2 are MNHEY and SMNVEV (reference sequence). The DNA of the CDR3 is TGTGCCAGCAGTTTATCGAGAACAGGGAGGCTGTTTTTT. Protein product: CASSLSRTGRLFF.

V and J are TRBV6-6 and TRBJ2-7; TRBD1 matches at 7 bases. Looked up from germline, CDR1 is MNHNY and CDR2 is SVGAGI (reference sequence). V lost 8 bases, J lost 3 bases, and 7 bases stayed unmatched. The CDR3 loop spans 13 amino acids. CDR3 amino acids: CASSGQVGYEQYF. The CDR3 bases are TGTGCCAGCTCCGGACAGGTCGGCTACGAGCAGTACTTC.

This clone has just a few counts. CDR3 protein: CASSSGQGARELFF. CDR3 DNA: TGTGCCAGCAGCTCAGGACAGGGGGCTAGGGAACTGTTTTTT. The J gene is TRBJ1-4, the V gene TRBV5-6; 11 positions match TRBD1. Trimming took 3 bases from V and 12 from J; bases not matched to a gene: 7. Germline V gene sequence: CDR1 SGHDT, CDR2 YYEEEE. The CDR3 spans 14 residues.

The J gene is TRBJ2-4, the V gene TRBV5-6, with 9 bases identical to TRBD1. The germline CDR1 and CDR2 sequences are SGHDT and YYEEEE. This CDR3 has 18 residues. With V trimmed by 5 bases and J by 1 base, 13 bases remained unmatched. CDR3 amino acids: CASSAGTGLILAKNIQYF. The CDR3 nucleotides read TGTGCCAGCAGTGCCGGGACAGGGCTGATCCTGGCCAAAAACATTCAGTACTTC.

The chain couples TRBV11-2 to TRBJ2-2, with D maybe TRBD2 (6 bases). CDR1 and CDR2 (germline): SGHAT, FQNNGV. Trimming removed 1 base at V and 0 bases at J, with 12 bases between. The CDR3 is made up of 17 amino acids. The CDR3 spells CASSLGLTGANTGELFF. CDR3 DNA sequence: TGTGCCAGCAGCTTAGGTCTTACGGGGGCGAACACCGGGGAGCTGTTTTTT. Based on the CDR3 plus reference TRBV11-2 and TRBJ2-2, the full variable domain is EAGVAQSPRYKIIEKRQSVAFWCNPISGHATLYWYQQILGQGPKLLIQFQNNGVVDDSQLPKDRFSAERLKGVDSTLKIQPAKLEDSAVYLCASSLGLTGANTGELFFGEGSRLTVL.